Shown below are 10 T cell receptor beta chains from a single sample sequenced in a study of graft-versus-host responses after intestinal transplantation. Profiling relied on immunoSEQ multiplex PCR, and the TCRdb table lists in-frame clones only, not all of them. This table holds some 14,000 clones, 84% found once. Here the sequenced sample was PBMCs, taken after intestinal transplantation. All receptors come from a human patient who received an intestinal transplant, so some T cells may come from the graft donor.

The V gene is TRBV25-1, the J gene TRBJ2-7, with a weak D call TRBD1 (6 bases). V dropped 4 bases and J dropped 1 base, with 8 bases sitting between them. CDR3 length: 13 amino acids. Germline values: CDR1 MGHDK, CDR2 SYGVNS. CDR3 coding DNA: TGTGCCAGCAGTGGGGACAAGTCCTACGAGCAGTACTTC. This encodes CASSGDKSYEQYF.

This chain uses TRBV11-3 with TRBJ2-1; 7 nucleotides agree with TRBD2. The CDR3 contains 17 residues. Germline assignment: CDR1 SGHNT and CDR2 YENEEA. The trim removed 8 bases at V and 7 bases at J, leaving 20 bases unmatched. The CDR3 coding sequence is TGTGCCAGCGCGCGCTATACGGACTCGGCCGGGGGGAATGAGCAGTTCTTC. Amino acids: CASARYTDSAGGNEQFF.

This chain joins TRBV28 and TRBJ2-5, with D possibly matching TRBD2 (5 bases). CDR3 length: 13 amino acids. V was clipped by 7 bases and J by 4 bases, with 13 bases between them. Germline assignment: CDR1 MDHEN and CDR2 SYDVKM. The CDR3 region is CASKLPGTETQYF. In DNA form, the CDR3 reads TGTGCCAGCAAATTACCGGGAACAGAGACCCAGTACTTC.

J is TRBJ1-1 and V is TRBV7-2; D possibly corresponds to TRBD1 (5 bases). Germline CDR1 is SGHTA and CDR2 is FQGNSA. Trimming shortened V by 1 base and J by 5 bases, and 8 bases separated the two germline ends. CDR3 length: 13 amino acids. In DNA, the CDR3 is TGTGCCAGCAGCTTAGTTCAGGGAACTGAAGCTTTCTTT. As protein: CASSLVQGTEAFF.

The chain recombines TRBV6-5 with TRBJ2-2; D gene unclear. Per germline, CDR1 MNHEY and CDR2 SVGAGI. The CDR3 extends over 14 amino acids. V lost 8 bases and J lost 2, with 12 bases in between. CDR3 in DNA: TGTGCCAGCGCGACGGGCCAAAACACCGGGGAGCTGTTTTTT. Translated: CASATGQNTGELFF.

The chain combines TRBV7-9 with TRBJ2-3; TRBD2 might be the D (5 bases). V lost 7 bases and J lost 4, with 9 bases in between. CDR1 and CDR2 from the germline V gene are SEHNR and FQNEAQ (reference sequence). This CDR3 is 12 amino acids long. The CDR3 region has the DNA TGTGCCAGCACCCTGGACTCAGATACGCAGTATTTT. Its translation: CASTLDSDTQYF.

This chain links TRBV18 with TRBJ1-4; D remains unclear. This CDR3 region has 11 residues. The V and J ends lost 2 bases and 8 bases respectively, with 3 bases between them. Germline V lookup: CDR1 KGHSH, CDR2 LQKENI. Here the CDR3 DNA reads TGTGCCAGCTCACCAGGGGAAAAACTGTTTTTT. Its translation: CASSPGEKLFF.

The CDR3 here is CASTHLQGRAEAFF. Here the CDR3 DNA reads TGTGCCAGCACCCACCTACAGGGTCGGGCTGAAGCTTTCTTT. The rearrangement joins TRBV6-1 to TRBJ1-1; D possibly corresponds to TRBD1 (6 bases). CDR3 size: 14 residues. V was trimmed by 7 bases and J by 6 bases, leaving 18 bases between them. Germline CDR1 is MNHNS and CDR2 is SASEGT.

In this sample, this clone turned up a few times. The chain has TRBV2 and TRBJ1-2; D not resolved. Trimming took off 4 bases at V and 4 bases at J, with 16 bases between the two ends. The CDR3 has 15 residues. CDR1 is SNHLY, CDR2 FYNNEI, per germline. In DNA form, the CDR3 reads TGTGCCAGCAGTGGATCTGGGCAAAGAGGCTATGGCTACACCTTC. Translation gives CASSGSGQRGYGYTF.

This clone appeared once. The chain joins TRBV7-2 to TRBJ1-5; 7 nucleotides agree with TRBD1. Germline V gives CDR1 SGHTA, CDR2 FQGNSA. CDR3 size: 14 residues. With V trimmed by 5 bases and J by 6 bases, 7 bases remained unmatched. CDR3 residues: CASSPRGGAQPQHF. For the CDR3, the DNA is TGTGCCAGCAGCCCCAGGGGGGGCGCTCAGCCCCAGCATTTT.